This TCR beta chain was sequenced for a study of CD8 T cells in acute hepatitis C reinfection (dated by TCRdb to the early 2020s). Background for the entire study: The TCRbeta repertoire of CD8+ T cells specific for the HCV NS3-1073 epitope was profiled during acute infection and after viral clearance. Four spontaneous resolvers contributed paired acute and follow-up samples.

As concerns this clone: Its antigen is still unknown. No base quality information exists; no much larger clone differs at one position.

Taken with the paper, the label for time point translates to: naive CD8 control sorted from an acute-time-point sample. Enrolled in the Montreal Hepatitis C Cohort (HEPCO) in Canada, the donors were people who inject drugs, and these donors were followed every 3 months. A positive HCV RNA or antibody test that followed a negative test within the previous 24 weeks was the definition used for acute primary HCV infection. Antibodies against CD3, CD8 and CD45RO were used for surface staining, and dead cells were excluded with an aqua fixable dye. The cohort also had several subjects who developed chronic infection, defined as being HCV RNA positive at 24 weeks. Frozen stocks of peripheral blood mononuclear cells were first thawed, after which negative isolation of CD8+ T cells was carried out using the MACS CD8+ T cell Isolation Kit. Sorting of the cells was done on a BD FACSAria II cell sorter. The CDR3 starts with the cysteine, ends with the phenylalanine, and has 17 residues. Of the read, only the CDR3 DNA is kept; its 51 bases are in frame from base 1. V ends up 4 bases short and J 0 bases short, with an unmatched junction base count of 10. As encoded in the germline V gene (reference sequence), CDR1 is MNHEY while CDR2 is SMNVEV.

The FACS-sorted cells had their genomic DNA extracted, and the commercial immunoSEQ service was used to sequence the TCRbeta chains. Per the source publication's procedure: The repertoire data were analyzed using ImmunoSEQ Analyzer software v3.0 and R v3.5.1. Only productive rearrangements were analyzed, as sequences containing stop codons or out-of-frame rearrangements were removed. Simpson diversity, Shannon entropy, CDR3 length and nucleotide addition metrics were supplied by the sequencing provider. Based on frequency, clonotypes were placed into dominant, sub-dominant, low or lowest abundance groups, and clonotypes under 0.1% were left out of most analyses. A CDR3 amino acid clonotype was called public when found in at least two subjects at a cumulative frequency of at least 0.5%. Drawn from immuneACCESS, this table holds only the in-frame rearrangements with V and J called that TCRdb kept. Clones are partly lost; checked studies trace under half to an unresolved V gene and leave the rest unexplained. That table gives V, J and clone size, and the DNA gave D and trimming. Present in this sample are about 38,000 clones, about 83% of which were seen just once. Roughly 0.51% of the sample is taken by the ten largest.

Findings and caveats that apply to the study as a whole: It was rare for CDR3 sequences to be shared with other epitopes, and exact matching may have been limited by differing sequencing approaches. No follow-up repertoires were available for chronically infected subjects, since NS3-1073 specific cells were too rare to be sorted. All groups preferentially used the TRBV04 and TRBV06 gene families, and overrepresentation in the naive pool did not explain this preferential usage. Only the TCRbeta chain was sequenced in bulk, so alphabeta pairing of public clonotypes could not be determined. Approximately 13 public clonotypes were identified irrespective of outcome, and one of the public clonotypes used V04-02/J02-02. High diversity was observed in NS3-1073 specific repertoires, and no significant differences in diversity were found between acute resolver, follow-up resolver and acute chronic samples.

This clonotype was obtained from a man younger than 40 with chronic hepatitis C. The specimen was naive CD8+ T cells from PBMCs. The cell subset or site label, as the study defines it: sorted total naive CD45RO-negative CD8+ T cells. The chain was built from TRBV27 and TRBJ2-7; 9 bases in the junction line up with TRBD2. The CDR3 region: CASSSGLALGGSYEQYF. The bases read TGTGCCAGCAGTTCGGGACTAGCTTTAGGGGGCTCCTACGAGCAGTACTTC.